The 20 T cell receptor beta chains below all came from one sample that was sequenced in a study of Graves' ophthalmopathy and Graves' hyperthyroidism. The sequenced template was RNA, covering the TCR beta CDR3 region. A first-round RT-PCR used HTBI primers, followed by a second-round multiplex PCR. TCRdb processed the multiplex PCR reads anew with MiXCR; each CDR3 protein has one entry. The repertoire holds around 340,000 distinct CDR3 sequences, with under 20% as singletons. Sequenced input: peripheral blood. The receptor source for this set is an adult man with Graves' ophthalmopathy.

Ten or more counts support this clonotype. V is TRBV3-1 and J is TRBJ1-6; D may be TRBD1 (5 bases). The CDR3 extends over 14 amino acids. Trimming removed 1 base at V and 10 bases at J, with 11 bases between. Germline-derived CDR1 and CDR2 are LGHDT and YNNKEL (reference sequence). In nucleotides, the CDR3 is TGTGCCAGCAGCCAAGTCCAGGGTGGGTCACCCCTCCACTTT. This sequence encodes CASSQVQGGSPLHF. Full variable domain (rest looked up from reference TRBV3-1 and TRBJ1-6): DTAVSQTPKYLVTQMGNDKSIKCEQNLGHDTMYWYKQDSKKFLKIMFSYNNKELIINETVPNRFSPKSPDKAHLNLHINSLELGDSAVYFCASSQVQGGSPLHFGNGTRLTVT.

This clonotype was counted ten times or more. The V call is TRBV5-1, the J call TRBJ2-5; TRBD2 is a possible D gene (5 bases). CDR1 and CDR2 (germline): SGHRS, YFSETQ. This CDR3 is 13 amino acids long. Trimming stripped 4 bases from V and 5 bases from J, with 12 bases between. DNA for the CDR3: TGCGCCAGCAGCCCGGAGGTTGTGGAGACCCAGTACTTC. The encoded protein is CASSPEVVETQYF.

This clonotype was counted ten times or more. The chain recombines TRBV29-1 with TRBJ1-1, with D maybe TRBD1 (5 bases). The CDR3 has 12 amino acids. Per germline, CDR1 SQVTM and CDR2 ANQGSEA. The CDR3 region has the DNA TGCAGTGCCCAAGGGGCGGCCACTGAAGCTTTCTTT. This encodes CSAQGAATEAFF.

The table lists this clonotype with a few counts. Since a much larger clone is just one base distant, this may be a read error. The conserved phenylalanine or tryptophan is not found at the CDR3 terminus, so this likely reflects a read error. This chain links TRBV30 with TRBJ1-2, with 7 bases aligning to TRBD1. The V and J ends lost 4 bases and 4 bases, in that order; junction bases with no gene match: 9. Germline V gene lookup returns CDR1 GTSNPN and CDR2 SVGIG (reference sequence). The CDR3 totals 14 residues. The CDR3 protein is CAWIAPGQIYGYTV. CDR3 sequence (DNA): TGTGCCTGGATTGCTCCGGGACAGATCTATGGCTACACCGTC.

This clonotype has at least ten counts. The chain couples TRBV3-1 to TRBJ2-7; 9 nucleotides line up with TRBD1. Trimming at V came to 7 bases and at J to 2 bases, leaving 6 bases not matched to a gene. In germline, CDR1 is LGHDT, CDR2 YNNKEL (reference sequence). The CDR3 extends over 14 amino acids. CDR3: CASTTTGGAYEQYF. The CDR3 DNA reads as TGTGCCAGCACCACGACAGGGGGGGCCTACGAGCAGTACTTC.

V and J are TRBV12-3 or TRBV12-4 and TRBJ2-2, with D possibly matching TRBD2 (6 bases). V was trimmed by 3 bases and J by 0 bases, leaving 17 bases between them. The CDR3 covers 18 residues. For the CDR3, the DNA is TGTGCCAGCAGTTTTGGAGGACGGGGGATATCGAACACCGGGGAGCTGTTTTTT. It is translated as CASSFGGRGISNTGELFF.

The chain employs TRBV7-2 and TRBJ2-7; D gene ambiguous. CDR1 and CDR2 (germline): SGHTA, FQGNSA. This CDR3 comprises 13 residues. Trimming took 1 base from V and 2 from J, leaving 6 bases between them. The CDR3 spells CASSLELPYEQYF. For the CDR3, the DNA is TGTGCCAGCAGCTTAGAACTCCCCTACGAGCAGTACTTC.

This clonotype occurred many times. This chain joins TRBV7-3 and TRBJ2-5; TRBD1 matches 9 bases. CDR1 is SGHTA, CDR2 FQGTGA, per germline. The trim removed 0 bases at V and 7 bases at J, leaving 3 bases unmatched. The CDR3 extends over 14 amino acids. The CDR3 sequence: CASSLTGTGWTQYF. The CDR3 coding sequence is TGTGCCAGCAGCTTAACGGGGACAGGGTGGACCCAGTACTTC.

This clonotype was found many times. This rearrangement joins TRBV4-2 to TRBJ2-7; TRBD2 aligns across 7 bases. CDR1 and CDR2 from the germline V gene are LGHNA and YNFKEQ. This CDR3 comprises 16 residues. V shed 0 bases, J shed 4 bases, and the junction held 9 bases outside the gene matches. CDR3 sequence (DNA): TGTGCCAGCAGCCAAGAATTCGGGGGGAACATGTACGAGCAGTACTTC. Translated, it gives CASSQEFGGNMYEQYF.

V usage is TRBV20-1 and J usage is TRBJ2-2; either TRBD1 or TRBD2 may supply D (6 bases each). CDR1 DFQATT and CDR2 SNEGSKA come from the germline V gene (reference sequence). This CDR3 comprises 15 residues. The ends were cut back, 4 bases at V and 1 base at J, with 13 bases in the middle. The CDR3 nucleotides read TGCAGTGCTATCGACAGGAGGGTGAACACCGGGGAGCTGTTTTTT. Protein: CSAIDRRVNTGELFF.

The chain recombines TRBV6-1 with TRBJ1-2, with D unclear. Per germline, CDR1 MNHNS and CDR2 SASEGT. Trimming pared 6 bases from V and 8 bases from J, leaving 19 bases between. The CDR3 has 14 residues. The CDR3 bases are TGTGCCAGCAGCCCCGGGGTGCAGTTGGGGGGCTACACCTTC. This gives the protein CASSPGVQLGGYTF.

CDR3 protein: CASSRLTGEIQETQYF. CDR3 nucleotides: TGTGCCAGCAGTAGACTCACGGGTGAAATCCAAGAGACCCAGTACTTC. V and J are TRBV6-1 and TRBJ2-5; D uncertain. Germline V gene data show CDR1 as MNHNS and CDR2 as SASEGT. V was clipped by 5 bases and J by 1 base, with 17 bases between them. The CDR3 is 16 amino acids.

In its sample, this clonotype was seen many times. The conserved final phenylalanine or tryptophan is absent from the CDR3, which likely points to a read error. Here the CDR3 DNA reads TGTGCCAGTAGTGCCGGACAGAATAGCAATCAGCCCCAGCATTCT. Translating gives CASSAGQNSNQPQHS. J is TRBJ1-5 and V is TRBV19, with D maybe TRBD1 (6 bases). Between the trimmed V and J ends, which lost 5 bases and 0 bases, there was a span of 11 bases. The germline V gene encodes CDR1 LNHDA and CDR2 SQIVND (reference sequence). The CDR3 has 15 amino acids.

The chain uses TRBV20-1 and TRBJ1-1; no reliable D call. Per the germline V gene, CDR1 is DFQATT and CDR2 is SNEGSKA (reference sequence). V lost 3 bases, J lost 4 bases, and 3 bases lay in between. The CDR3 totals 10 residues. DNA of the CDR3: TGCAGTGCTAGCGTCACTGAAGCTTTCTTT. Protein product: CSASVTEAFF.

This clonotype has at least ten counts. The chain's CDR3 is CASGGRAVRQETQYF. The CDR3 nucleotides read TGTGCCAGTGGCGGCCGAGCTGTAAGACAAGAGACCCAGTACTTC. The V gene is TRBV6-4, the J gene TRBJ2-5; no firm D call. Trimming removed 9 bases from V and 2 bases from J, with 19 bases in between. CDR3 size: 15 residues. CDR1 is MRHNA and CDR2 is SNTAGT in the germline V gene.

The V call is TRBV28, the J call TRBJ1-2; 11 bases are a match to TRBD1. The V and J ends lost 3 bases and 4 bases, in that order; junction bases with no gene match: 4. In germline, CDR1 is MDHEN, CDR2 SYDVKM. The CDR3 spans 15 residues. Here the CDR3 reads CASSFPGTGGYGYTF. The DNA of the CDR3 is TGTGCCAGCAGTTTCCCCGGGACAGGGGGCTATGGCTACACCTTC.

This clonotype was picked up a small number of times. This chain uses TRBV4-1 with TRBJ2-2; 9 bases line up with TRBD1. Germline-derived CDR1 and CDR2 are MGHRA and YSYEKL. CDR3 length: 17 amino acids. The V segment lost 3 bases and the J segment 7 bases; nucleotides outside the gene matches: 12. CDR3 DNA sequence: TGCGCCAGCAGCCAGACACGGGACAGGGCGACGGTCGGGGAGCTGTTTTTT. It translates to CASSQTRDRATVGELFF.

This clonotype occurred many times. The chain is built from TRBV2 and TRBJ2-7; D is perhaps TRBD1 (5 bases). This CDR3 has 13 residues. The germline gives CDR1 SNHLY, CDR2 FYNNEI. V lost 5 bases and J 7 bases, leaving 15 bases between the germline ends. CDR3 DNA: TGTGCCAGCAGTCCCCAGGGTCCGCGGGAGCAGTACTTC. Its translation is CASSPQGPREQYF.

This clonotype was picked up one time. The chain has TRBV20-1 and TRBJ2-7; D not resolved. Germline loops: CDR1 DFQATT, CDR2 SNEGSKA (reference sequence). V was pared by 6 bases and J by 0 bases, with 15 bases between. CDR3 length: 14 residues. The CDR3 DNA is TGCAGTGCCAGAAGACCTAGTTCCTCCTACGAGCAGTACTTC. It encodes CSARRPSSSYEQYF.

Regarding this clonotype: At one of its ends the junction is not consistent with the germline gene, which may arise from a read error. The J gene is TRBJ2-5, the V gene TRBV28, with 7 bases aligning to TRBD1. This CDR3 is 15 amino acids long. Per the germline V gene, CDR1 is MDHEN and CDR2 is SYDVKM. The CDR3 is CASSSSLGTEGSSDF. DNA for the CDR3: TGTGCCAGCAGTTCCTCTCTCGGGACAGAGGGTAGTTCGGACTTC.